The 10 T cell receptor beta chains presented below share a single source sample, sequenced in a study of CD8+ T cells in alopecia areata (dated by TCRdb to the late 2010s). The treatment or condition label for this specimen denotes: oral pan-JAK inhibitor, 5-10 mg twice daily. Libraries were constructed by the immunoSEQ multiplex PCR assay. For TCR sequencing, RNA was extracted from every sample and reverse transcribed into cDNA to serve as template. In its TCRdb copy, this immuneACCESS table keeps in-frame sequences only and misses some clones. Where compared with another copy, unresolved V genes explain less than half of these, and the others have no known cause. Across this sample there are around 300,000 clones, with 50% to 75% seen only once. 0.75% to 0.95% of the sample lies in the top ten. The specimen was CD4+ T cells sorted from blood, collected between weeks 51 and 54, from a patient treated with tofacitinib. The receptor source for this set is a human donor with alopecia areata.

The chain has TRBV5-1 and TRBJ2-5, with 8 bases identical to TRBD2. Per the germline V gene, CDR1 is SGHRS and CDR2 is YFSETQ. V was pared by 4 bases and J by 1 base, with 9 bases of the junction left unmatched. The CDR3 contains 16 residues. CDR3 loop: CASSPGPAGVQETQYF. CDR3 sequence (DNA): TGCGCCAGCAGCCCGGGTCCAGCGGGGGTCCAAGAGACCCAGTACTTC.

The rearrangement uses TRBV7-3 and TRBJ2-3; D is uncertain. The V gene's germline CDR1 is SGHTA and CDR2 FQGTGA. V was trimmed by 5 bases and J by 0 bases, leaving 9 bases between them. The CDR3 loop spans 14 amino acids. The DNA of the CDR3 is TGTGCCAGCAGCCTCCAACCTAGCACAGATACGCAGTATTTT. Its protein is CASSLQPSTDTQYF.

This rearrangement joins TRBV30 to TRBJ1-4, with TRBD1 matching over 10 bases. After removal of 1 base from V and 7 bases from J, the junction contained 12 bases not matched to a gene. CDR3 length equals 17 residues. Germline lookup yields CDR1 GTSNPN and CDR2 SVGIG (reference sequence). As DNA, the CDR3 is TGTGCCTGGAGTGGACAGGGGGCGGGGACGGTCGCTGAAAAACTGTTTTTT. It specifies CAWSGQGAGTVAEKLFF.

V and J are TRBV29-1 and TRBJ1-2, with a tentative D call TRBD1 (5 bases). This CDR3 spans 10 amino acids. Germline V gives CDR1 SQVTM, CDR2 ANQGSEA. The V end lost 6 bases, the J end lost 11 bases, and 13 bases lay between the germline ends. The CDR3 region has the DNA TGCAGCGTGGGGGACGGGCGTTACACCTTC. Translating it yields CSVGDGRYTF.

The chain carries TRBV30 and TRBJ1-2, with a weak D call TRBD1 (6 bases). CDR1 is GTSNPN and CDR2 is SVGIG in the germline V gene (reference sequence). V dropped 3 bases and J dropped 4 bases, with 9 bases sitting between them. The CDR3 consists of 12 residues. DNA for the CDR3: TGTGCCTGGAGCGAGGGGGGCTATGGCTACACCTTC. Its protein is CAWSEGGYGYTF.

The chain links TRBV18 to TRBJ1-5; D remains unclear. Germline lookup yields CDR1 KGHSH and CDR2 LQKENI. The germline V and J ends were trimmed by 2 bases and 5 bases, with 10 bases remaining between them. The CDR3 loop spans 14 amino acids. The CDR3 nucleotides read TGTGCCAGCTCACCAGCGGCGGCAGATCAGCCCCAGCATTTT. This gives the protein CASSPAAADQPQHF.

A few counts support this clone. The J gene is TRBJ2-1, the V gene TRBV9, with D tentatively TRBD1 (6 bases). V lost 10 bases, J lost 6 bases, and 23 bases lay in between. Per germline, CDR1 SGDLS and CDR2 YYNGEE. There are 15 residues in the CDR3. CDR3 coding DNA: TGTGCCTCCTCGATCCGGGACATCCTAGGCAATGAGCAGTTCTTC. This sequence encodes CASSIRDILGNEQFF.

This clone has a handful of counts. CDR3: CASSYGLAGAYNEQFF. The CDR3 DNA reads TGCGCCAGCAGCTACGGACTAGCGGGCGCCTACAATGAGCAGTTCTTC. The chain uses TRBV5-1 and TRBJ2-1; TRBD2 matches at 11 bases. Germline values: CDR1 SGHRS, CDR2 YFSETQ. The CDR3 consists of 16 residues. With 3 bases clipped from V and 2 bases from J, the junction kept 4 bases outside the gene matches.

This rearrangement joins TRBV19 to TRBJ1-1; D not resolved. Germline V gives CDR1 LNHDA, CDR2 SQIVND (reference sequence). V lost 6 bases to trimming and J lost 4 bases, with 15 bases between them. CDR3 length: 14 residues. The CDR3: CASRSGIWGTEAFF. CDR3 sequence (DNA): TGTGCCAGTAGGTCCGGCATTTGGGGCACTGAAGCTTTCTTT.

The chain is built from TRBV23-1 and TRBJ1-1; TRBD1 is a possible D gene (5 bases). TRBV23-1 is known as an ORF, though its function is uncertain. The CDR3 runs to 13 residues. With 7 bases removed from V and 0 bases from J, the gap between germline ends came to 9 bases. Here the CDR3 reads CASKTAMNTEAFF. CDR3 bases: TGCGCCAGCAAGACAGCCATGAACACTGAAGCTTTCTTT.